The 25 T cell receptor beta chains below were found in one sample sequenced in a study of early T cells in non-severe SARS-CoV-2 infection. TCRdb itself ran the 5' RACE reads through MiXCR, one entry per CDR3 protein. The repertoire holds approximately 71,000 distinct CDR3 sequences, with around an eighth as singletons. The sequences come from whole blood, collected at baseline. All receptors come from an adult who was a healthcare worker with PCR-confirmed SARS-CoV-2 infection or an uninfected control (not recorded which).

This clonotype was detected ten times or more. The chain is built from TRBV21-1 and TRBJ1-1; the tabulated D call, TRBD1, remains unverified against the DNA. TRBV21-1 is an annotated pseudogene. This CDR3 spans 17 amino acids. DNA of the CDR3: TGTGCCAGCAGCACTCCAGGGACAGGGGGATTGGACACTGAAGCTTTCTTT. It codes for CASSTPGTGGLDTEAFF.

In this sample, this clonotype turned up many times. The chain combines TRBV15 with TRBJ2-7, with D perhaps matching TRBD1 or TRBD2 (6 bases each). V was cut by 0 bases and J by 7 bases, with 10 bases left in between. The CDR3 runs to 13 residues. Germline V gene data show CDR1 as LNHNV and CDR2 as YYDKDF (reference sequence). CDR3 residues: CATSRDPGAEQYF. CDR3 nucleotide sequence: TGTGCCACCAGCAGAGATCCGGGGGCAGAGCAGTACTTC.

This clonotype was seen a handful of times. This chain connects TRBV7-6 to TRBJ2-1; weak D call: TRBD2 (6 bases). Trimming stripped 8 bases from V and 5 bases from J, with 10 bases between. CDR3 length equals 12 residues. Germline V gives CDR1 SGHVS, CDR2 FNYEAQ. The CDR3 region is CASRDFNNEQFF. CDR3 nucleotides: TGTGCCAGCCGGGACTTCAACAATGAGCAGTTCTTC.

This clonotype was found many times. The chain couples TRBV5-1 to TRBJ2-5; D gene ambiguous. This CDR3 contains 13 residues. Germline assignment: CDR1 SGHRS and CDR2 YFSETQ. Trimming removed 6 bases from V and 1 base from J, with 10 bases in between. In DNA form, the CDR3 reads TGCGCCAGCACCCTCGAATTCCAAGAGACCCAGTACTTC. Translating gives CASTLEFQETQYF.

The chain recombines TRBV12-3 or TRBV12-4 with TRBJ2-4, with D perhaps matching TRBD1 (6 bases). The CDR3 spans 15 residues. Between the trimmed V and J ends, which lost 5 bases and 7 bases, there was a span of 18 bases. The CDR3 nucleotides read TGTGCCAGCAGTCCTCGCCGGGACATTACTAACATTCAGTACTTC. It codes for CASSPRRDITNIQYF.

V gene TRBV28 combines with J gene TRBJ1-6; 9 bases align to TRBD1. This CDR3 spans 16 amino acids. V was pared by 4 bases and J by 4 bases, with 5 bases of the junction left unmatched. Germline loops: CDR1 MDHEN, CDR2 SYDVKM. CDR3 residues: CASSWGTGTYNSPLHF. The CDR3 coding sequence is TGTGCCAGCAGTTGGGGGACAGGGACTTATAATTCACCCCTCCACTTT. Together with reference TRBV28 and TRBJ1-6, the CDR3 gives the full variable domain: DVKVTQSSRYLVKRTGEKVFLECVQDMDHENMFWYRQDPGLGLRLIYFSYDVKMKEKGDIPEGYSVSREKKERFSLILESASTNQTSMYLCASSWGTGTYNSPLHFGNGTRLTVT.

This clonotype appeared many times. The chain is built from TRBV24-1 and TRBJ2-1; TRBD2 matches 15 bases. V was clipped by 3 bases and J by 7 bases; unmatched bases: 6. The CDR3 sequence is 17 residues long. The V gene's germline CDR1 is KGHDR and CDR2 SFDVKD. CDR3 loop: CATSDGLAGGLGNEQFF. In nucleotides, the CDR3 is TGTGCCACCAGTGATGGACTAGCGGGGGGGCTGGGGAATGAGCAGTTCTTC.

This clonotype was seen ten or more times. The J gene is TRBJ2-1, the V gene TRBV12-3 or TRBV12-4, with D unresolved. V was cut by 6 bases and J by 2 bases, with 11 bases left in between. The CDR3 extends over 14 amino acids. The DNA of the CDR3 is TGTGCCAGCAGCCCAGAACAGACCTACAATGAGCAGTTCTTC. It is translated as CASSPEQTYNEQFF.

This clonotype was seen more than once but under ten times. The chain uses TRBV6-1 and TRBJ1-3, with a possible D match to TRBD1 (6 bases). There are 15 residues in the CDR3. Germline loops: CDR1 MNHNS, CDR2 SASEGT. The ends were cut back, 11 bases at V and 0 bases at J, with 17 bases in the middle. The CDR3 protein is CACTRDNPSGNTIYF. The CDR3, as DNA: TGTGCCTGCACCCGGGACAACCCCTCTGGAAACACCATATATTTT.

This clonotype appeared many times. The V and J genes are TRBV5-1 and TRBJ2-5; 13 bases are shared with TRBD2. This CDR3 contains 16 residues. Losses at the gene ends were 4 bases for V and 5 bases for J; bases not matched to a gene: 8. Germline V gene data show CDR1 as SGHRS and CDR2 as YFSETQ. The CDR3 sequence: CASSPGLAGASETQYF. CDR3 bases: TGCGCCAGCAGCCCAGGACTAGCGGGGGCCTCGGAGACCCAGTACTTC.

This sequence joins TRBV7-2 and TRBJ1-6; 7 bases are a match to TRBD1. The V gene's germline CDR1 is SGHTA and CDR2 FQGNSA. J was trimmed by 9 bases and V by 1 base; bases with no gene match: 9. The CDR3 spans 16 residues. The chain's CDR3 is CASSLGAGGSSSPLHF. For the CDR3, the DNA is TGTGCCAGCAGCTTAGGCGCAGGGGGGTCGAGTTCACCCCTCCACTTT.

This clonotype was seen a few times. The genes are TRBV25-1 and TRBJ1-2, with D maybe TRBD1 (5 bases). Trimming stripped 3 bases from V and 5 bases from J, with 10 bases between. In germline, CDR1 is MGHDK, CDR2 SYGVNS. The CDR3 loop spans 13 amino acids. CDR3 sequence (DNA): TGTGCCAGCAGTGATACCGGGACTTATGGCTACACCTTC. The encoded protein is CASSDTGTYGYTF.

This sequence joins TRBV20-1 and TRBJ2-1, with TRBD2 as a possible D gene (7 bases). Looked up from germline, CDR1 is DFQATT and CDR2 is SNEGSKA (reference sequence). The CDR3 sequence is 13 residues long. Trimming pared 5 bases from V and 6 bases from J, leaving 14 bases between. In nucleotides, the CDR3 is TGCAGTGCTTCCCGGGGAGGGGGCAATGAGCAGTTCTTC. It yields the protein CSASRGGGNEQFF.

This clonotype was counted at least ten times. CDR3 DNA: TGCAGTGCTTCTTGGACTAGCGGCACAGATACGCAGTATTTT. Its translation: CSASWTSGTDTQYF. V and J are TRBV20-1 and TRBJ2-3, with TRBD2 identical over 9 bases. The germline CDR1 and CDR2 sequences are DFQATT and SNEGSKA (reference sequence). The J segment lost 1 base and the V segment lost 5 bases, leaving 4 bases of the junction unmatched. CDR3 length equals 14 residues.

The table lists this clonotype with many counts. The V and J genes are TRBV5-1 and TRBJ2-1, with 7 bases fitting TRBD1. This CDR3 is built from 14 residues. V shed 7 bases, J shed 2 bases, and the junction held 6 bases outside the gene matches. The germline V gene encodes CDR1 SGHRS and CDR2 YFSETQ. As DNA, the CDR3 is TGCGCCAGCTCCGGACAGGCCCCCTACAATGAGCAGTTCTTC. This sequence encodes CASSGQAPYNEQFF.

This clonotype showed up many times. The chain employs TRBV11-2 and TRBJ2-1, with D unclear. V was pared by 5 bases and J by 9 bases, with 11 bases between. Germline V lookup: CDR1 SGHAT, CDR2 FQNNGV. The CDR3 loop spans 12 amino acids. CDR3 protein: CASSLIPAEQFF. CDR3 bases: TGTGCCAGCAGCCTTATTCCGGCTGAGCAGTTCTTC.

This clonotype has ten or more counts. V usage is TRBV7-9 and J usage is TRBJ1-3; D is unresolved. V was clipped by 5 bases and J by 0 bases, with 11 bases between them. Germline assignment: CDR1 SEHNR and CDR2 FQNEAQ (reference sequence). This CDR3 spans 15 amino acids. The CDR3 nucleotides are TGTGCCAGCAGCCTGGACCGACCCTCTGGAAACACCATATATTTT. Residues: CASSLDRPSGNTIYF. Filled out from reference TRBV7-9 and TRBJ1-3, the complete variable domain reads DTGVSQNPRHKITKRGQNVTFRCDPISEHNRLYWYRQTLGQGPEFLTYFQNEAQLEKSRLLSDRFSAERPKGSFSTLEIQRTEQGDSAMYLCASSLDRPSGNTIYFGEGSWLTVV.

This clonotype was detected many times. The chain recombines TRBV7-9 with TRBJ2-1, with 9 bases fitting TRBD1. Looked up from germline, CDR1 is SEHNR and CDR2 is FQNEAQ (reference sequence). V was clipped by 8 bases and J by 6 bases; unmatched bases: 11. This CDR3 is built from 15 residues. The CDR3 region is CASHPWGQGINEQFF. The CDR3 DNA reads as TGTGCCAGCCACCCCTGGGGACAGGGAATCAATGAGCAGTTCTTC.

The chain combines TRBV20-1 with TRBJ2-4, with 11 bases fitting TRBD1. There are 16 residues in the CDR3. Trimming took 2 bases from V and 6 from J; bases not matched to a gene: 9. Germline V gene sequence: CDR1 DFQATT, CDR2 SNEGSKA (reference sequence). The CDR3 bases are TGCAGTGCTAGACCGGGACAGGGGGTTTTAAGAAACATTCAGTACTTC. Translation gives CSARPGQGVLRNIQYF.

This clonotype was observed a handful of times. This CDR3 reads CASVKGQKILQETQYF. DNA of the CDR3: TGTGCCAGCGTAAAGGGACAGAAAATACTCCAAGAGACCCAGTACTTC. V gene TRBV2 combines with J gene TRBJ2-5, with TRBD1 identical over 7 bases. The junction had 13 bases not matched to a gene; V was cut back by 8 bases and J by 1 base. Germline CDR1 reads SNHLY; CDR2 reads FYNNEI. This CDR3 has 16 residues.

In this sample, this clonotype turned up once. This CDR3 reads CASSGVADTQYF. DNA of the CDR3: TGTGCCAGCAGTGGGGTGGCAGATACGCAGTATTTT. J is TRBJ2-3 and V is TRBV6-2 or TRBV6-3; D not certain. Germline V lookup: CDR1 MNHEY, CDR2 SVGEGT. V lost 5 bases and J 4 bases, leaving 7 bases between the germline ends. The CDR3 length is 12 residues.

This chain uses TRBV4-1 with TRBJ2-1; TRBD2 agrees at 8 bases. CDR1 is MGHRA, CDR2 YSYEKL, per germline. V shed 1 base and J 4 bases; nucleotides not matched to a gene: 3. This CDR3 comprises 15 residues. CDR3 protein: CASSQGRGGYNEQFF. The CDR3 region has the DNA TGCGCCAGCAGCCAAGGCCGGGGGGGGTACAATGAGCAGTTCTTC.

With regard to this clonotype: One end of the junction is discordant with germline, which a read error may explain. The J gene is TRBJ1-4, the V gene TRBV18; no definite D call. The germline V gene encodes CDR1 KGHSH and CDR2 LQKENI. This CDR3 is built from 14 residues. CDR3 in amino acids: CASSPQGTTEKLFF. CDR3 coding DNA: TGTGCCAGCTCACCACAGGGTACTACTGAAAAACTGTTTTTT.

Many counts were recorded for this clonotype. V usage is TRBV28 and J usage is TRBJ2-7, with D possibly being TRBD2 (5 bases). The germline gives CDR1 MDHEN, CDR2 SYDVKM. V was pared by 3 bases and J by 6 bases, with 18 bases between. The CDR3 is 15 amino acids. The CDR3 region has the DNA TGTGCCAGCAGTTTGAGAAGGAATCTACGGGGCGAGCAGTACTTC. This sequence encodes CASSLRRNLRGEQYF.

The CDR3 DNA follows: TGTGCCACCACGAAAAATGGACAGGCCGATAATTCACCCCTCCACTTT. It yields the protein CATTKNGQADNSPLHF. V is TRBV28 and J is TRBJ1-6, with 7 bases fitting TRBD1. Per germline, CDR1 MDHEN and CDR2 SYDVKM. With V trimmed by 10 bases and J by 5 bases, 14 bases remained unmatched. The CDR3 sequence is 16 residues long.